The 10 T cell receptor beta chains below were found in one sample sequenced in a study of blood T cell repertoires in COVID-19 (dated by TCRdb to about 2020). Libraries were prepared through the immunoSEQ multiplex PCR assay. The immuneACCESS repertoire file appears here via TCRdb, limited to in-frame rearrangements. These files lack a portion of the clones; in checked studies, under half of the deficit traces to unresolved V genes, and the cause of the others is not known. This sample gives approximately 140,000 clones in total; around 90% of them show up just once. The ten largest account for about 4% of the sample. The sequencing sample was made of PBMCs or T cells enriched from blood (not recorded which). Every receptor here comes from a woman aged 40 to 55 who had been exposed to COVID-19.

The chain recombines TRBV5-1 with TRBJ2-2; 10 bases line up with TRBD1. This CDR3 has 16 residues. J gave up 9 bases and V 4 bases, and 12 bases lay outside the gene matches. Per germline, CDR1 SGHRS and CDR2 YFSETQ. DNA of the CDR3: TGCGCCAGCAGCCTCCGGGACAGGGGCTGGGGTAGGGAGCTGTTTTTT. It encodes CASSLRDRGWGRELFF.

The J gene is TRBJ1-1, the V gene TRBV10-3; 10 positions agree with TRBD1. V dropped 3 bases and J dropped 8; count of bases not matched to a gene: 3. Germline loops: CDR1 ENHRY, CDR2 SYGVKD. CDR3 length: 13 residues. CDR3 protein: CAISEDRGREAFF. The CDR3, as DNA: TGTGCCATCAGTGAAGACAGGGGGCGAGAAGCTTTCTTT.

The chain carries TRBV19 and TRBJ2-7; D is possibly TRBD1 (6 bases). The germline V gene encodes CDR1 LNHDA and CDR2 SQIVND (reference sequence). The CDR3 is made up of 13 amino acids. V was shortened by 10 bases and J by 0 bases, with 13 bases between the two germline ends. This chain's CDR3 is CATQGGTSYEQYF. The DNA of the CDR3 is TGTGCCACCCAAGGGGGTACCTCCTACGAGCAGTACTTC.

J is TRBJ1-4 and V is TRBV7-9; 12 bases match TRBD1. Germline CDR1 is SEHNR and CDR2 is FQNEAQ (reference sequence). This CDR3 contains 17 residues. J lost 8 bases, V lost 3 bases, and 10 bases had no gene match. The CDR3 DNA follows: TGTGCCAGCAGCTTGAGGGGACAGGGGGCGTCTAGGGAAAAACTGTTTTTT. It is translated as CASSLRGQGASREKLFF.

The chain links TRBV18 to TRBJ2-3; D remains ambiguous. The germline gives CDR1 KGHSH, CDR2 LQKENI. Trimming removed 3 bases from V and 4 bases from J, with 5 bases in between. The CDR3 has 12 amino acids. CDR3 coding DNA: TGTGCCAGCTCACCGGCGGCAGATACGCAGTATTTT. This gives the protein CASSPAADTQYF. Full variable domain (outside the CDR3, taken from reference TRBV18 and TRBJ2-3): NAGVMQNPRHLVRRRGQEARLRCSPMKGHSHVYWYRQLPEEGLKFMVYLQKENIIDESGMPKERFSAEFPKEGPSILRIQQVVRGDSAAYFCASSPAADTQYFGPGTRLTVL.

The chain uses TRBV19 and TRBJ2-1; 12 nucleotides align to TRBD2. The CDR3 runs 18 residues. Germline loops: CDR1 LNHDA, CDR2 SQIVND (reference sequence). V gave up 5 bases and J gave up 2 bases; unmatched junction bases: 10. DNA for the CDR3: TGTGCCAGTAGTGCCCGACTAGCGGGGGCCCTACCCTACAATGAGCAGTTCTTC. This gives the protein CASSARLAGALPYNEQFF.

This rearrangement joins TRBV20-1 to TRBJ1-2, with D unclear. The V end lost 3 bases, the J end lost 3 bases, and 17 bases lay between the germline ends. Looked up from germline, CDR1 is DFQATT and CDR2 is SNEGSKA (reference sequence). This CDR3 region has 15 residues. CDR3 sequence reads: CSASVAGRSDYGYTF. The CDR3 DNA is TGCAGTGCTAGTGTTGCGGGTAGAAGCGACTATGGCTACACCTTC.

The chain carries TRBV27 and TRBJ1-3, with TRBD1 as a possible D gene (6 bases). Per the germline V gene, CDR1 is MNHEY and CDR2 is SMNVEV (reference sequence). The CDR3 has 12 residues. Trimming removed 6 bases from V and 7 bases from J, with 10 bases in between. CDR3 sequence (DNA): TGTGCCAGCAGCTCTCAGGGGAACACCATATATTTT. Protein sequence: CASSSQGNTIYF.

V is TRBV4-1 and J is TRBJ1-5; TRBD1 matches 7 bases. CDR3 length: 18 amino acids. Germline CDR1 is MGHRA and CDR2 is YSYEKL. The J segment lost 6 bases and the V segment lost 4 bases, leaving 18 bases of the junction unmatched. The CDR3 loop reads CASSPAITGASPSQPQHF. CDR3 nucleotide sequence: TGCGCCAGCAGCCCAGCAATCACAGGGGCTTCTCCAAGTCAGCCCCAGCATTTT.

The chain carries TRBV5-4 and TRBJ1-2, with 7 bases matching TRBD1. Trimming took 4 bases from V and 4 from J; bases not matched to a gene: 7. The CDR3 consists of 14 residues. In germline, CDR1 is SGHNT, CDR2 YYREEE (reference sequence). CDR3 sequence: CASSPLRDSYGYTF. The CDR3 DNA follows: TGTGCCAGCAGCCCCCTCCGGGACAGCTATGGCTACACCTTC.